These T cell receptor beta chains were read from a single sample in a study of vaccination and CD4 T cells after COVID-19. Using its own MiXCR run on the PCR reads, TCRdb lists one record per CDR3 protein. The sample records about 6,600 distinct CDR3 sequences, less than 20% being singletons. These receptors are not linked to any known antigen. Sequencing was performed on CD4+ T cells from blood, cultured in vitro. The receptors derive from a human donor who had recovered from COVID-19. CDR3s include the opening cysteine and the closing phenylalanine or tryptophan. Each record gives: V gene, D gene, J gene, clone size, CDR3 DNA, CDR3 protein. D genes are given only for firm matches. Some rows mark clone size as missing; the rest say once, few, many or name a class of expanded clone.

V: TRBV6-2/TRBV6-3; D: NA; J: TRBJ2-1; size: medium-sized; DNA: TGTGCCAGCACATCAGGGGGGGGTTACAATGAGCAGTTCTTC; CDR3: CASTSGGGYNEQFF
V: TRBV5-4; D: NA; J: TRBJ2-7; size: NA; DNA: TGTGCCAGCAGGGCAGATCCGGGCCCATATTACGAGCAGTACTTC; CDR3: CASRADPGPYYEQYF
V: TRBV10-3; D: NA; J: TRBJ2-1; size: NA; DNA: TGTGCCATCAGGTCTGGGGGGGCTTACAATGAGCAGTTCTTC; CDR3: CAIRSGGAYNEQFF
V: TRBV7-9; D: NA; J: TRBJ2-2; size: NA; DNA: TGTGCCAGCAGCAACGGACAGTTCACCGGGGAGCTGTTTTTT; CDR3: CASSNGQFTGELFF
V: TRBV19; D: TRBD2; J: TRBJ2-1; size: few; DNA: TGTGCCAGTACCCTTAGCGGGAGTGCCTACAATGAGCAGTTCTTC; CDR3: CASTLSGSAYNEQFF
V: TRBV30; D: NA; J: TRBJ2-7; size: NA; DNA: TGTGCCTGGAGTGGTAAGCACGAGCAGTACTTC; CDR3: CAWSGKHEQYF
V: TRBV2; D: NA; J: TRBJ2-3; size: NA; DNA: TGTGCCAGCAGTGAAGTCATGGCTACAGATACGCAGTATTTT; CDR3: CASSEVMATDTQYF
V: TRBV11-3; D: NA; J: TRBJ1-2; size: NA; DNA: TGTGCCAGCAGCTTAGGAGGGGCTCCGGGGGGCTACACCTTC; CDR3: CASSLGGAPGGYTF
V: TRBV10-1; D: NA; J: TRBJ2-4; size: NA; DNA: TGCGCCAGCAGTGGGTCCAAAAACATTCAGTACTTC; CDR3: CASSGSKNIQYF
V: TRBV28; D: NA; J: TRBJ2-1; size: NA; DNA: TGTGCCAGCAGGGGGGGCGGGCCCTACAATGAGCAGTTCTTC; CDR3: CASRGGGPYNEQFF
V: TRBV6-1; D: TRBD1; J: TRBJ1-1; size: NA; DNA: TGTGCCAGCAACAGGGGGGATGAAGCTTTCTTT; CDR3: CASNRGDEAFF
V: TRBV7-9; D: NA; J: TRBJ2-7; size: NA; DNA: TGTGCCAGCAGCTTTGGGTTCGAGCAGTACTTC; CDR3: CASSFGFEQYF
V: TRBV25-1; D: NA; J: TRBJ2-1; size: NA; DNA: TGTGCCAGCAGTGAATTACGGAGGGGCAATGAGCAGTTCTTC; CDR3: CASSELRRGNEQFF
V: TRBV4-2; D: TRBD2; J: TRBJ2-7; size: NA; DNA: TGTGCCAGCAGCCAGACGACTAGCGGCTACGAGCAGTACTTC; CDR3: CASSQTTSGYEQYF
V: TRBV7-6; D: TRBD1; J: TRBJ1-1; size: NA; DNA: TGTGCCAGCGGCCAGGACAGGGCCACTGAAGCTTTCTTT; CDR3: CASGQDRATEAFF